The present TCR beta chain was sequenced within a study of spatial heterogeneity in lung cancer. The time point: sample taken at primary tumor resection. TCRdb reprocessed the 5' RACE reads via MiXCR and lists one record per CDR3 protein. The sample lists under 50,000 distinct CDR3 sequences, 5% to 6.5% occurring once. This clonotype came up a few times. Germline loops: CDR1 MNHNY, CDR2 SVGAGI (reference sequence). This CDR3 region has 17 residues. The V gene end was trimmed by 7 bases and the J gene end by 7 bases; junction bases not matched to a gene: 11. The sample was PBMCs, taken at surgery. The sequence was collected from a female donor with early-stage non-small cell lung cancer. V is TRBV6-6 and J is TRBJ1-6, with 12 bases matching TRBD1. CDR3 sequence reads: CASKLQGQGAHNSPLHF. For the CDR3, the DNA is TGTGCCAGCAAACTCCAGGGACAGGGGGCTCACAATTCACCCCTCCACTTT.